This T cell receptor (beta chain) was identified during a study of blood T cell repertoires in COVID-19. Background on the study: The United States, Italy and Spain supplied acute and convalescent COVID-19 samples.

Germline CDR1 SSHAT, CDR2 FNYEAQ (reference sequence). The V end was cut by 6 bases, the J end by 5 bases, with 16 bases between. The CDR3 loop spans 14 amino acids. Measured with immunoSEQ multiplex PCR; TCRdb has only the in-frame clones, and not every one. The sample has 80,000 to 100,000 clones, over 90% seen once. The sequencing sample was made of peripheral blood. The clonotype originates from a human donor with active COVID-19. The donor label of this sample is uncertain. V and J are TRBV7-7 and TRBJ2-5; D might be TRBD2 (6 bases). The CDR3: CASRQILGGETQYF. CDR3 sequence (DNA): TGTGCCAGCAGGCAAATTCTTGGAGGGGAGACCCAGTACTTC.